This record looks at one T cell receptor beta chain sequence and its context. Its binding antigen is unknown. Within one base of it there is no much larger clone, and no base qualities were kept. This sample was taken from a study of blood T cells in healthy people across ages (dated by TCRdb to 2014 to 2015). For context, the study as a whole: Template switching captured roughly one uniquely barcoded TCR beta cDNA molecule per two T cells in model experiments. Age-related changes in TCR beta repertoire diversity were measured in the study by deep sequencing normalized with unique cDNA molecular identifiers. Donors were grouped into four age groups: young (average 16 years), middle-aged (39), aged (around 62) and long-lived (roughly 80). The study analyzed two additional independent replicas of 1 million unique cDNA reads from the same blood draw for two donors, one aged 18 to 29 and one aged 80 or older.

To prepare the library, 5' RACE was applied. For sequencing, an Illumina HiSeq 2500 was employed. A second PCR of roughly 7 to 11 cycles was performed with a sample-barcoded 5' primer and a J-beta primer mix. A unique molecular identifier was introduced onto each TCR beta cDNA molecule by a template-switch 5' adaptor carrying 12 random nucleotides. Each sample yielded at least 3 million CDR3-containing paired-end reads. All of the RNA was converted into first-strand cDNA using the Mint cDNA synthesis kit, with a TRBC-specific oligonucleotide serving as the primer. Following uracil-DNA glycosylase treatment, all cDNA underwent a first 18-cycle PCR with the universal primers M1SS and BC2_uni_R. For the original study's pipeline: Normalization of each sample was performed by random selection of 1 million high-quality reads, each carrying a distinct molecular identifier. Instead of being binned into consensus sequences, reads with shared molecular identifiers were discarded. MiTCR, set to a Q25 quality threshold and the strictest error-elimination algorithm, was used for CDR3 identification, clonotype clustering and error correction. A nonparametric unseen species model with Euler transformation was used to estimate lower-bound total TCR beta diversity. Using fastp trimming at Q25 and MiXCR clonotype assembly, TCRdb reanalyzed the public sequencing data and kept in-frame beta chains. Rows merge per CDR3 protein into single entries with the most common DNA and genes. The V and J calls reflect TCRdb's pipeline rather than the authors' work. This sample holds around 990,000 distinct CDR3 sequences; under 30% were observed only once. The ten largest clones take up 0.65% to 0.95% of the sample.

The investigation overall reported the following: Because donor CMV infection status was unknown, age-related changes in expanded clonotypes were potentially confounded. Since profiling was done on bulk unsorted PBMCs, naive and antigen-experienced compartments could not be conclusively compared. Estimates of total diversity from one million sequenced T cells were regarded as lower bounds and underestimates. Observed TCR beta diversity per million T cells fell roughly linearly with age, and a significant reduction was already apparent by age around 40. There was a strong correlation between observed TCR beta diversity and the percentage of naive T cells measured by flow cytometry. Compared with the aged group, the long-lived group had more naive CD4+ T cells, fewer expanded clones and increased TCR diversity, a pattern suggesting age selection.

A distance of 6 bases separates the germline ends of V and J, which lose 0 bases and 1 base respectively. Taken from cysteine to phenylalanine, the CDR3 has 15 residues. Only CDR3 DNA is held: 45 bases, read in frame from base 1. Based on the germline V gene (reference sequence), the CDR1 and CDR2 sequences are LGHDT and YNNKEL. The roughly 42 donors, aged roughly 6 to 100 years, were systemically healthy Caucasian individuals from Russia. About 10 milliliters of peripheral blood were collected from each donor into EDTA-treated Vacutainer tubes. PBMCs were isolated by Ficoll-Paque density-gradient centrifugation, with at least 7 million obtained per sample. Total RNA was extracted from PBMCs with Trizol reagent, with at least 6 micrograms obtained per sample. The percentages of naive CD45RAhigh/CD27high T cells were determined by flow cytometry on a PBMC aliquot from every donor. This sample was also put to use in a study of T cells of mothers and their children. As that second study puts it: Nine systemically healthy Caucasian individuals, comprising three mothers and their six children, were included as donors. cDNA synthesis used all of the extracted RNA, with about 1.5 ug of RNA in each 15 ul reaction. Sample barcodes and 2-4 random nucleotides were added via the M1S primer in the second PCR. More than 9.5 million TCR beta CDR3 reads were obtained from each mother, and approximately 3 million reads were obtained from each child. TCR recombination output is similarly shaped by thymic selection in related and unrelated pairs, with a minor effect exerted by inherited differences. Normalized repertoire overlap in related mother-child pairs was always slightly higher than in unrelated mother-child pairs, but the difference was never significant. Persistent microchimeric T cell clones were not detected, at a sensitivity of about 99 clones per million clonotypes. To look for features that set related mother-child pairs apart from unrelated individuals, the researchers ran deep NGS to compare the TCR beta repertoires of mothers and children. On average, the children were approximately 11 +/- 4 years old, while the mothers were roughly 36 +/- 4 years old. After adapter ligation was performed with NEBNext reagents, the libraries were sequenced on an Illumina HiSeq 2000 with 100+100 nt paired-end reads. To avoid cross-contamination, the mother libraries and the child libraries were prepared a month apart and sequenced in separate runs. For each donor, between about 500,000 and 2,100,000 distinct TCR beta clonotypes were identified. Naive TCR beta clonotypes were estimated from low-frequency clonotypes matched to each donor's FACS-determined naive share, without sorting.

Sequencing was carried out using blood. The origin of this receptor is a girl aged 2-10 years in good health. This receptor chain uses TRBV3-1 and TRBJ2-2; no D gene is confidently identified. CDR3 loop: CASSQDGMNTGELFF. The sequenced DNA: TGTGCCAGCAGCCAAGATGGCATGAACACCGGGGAGCTGTTTTTT. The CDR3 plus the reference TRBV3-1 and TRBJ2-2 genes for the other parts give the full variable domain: DTAVSQTPKYLVTQMGNDKSIKCEQNLGHDTMYWYKQDSKKFLKIMFSYNNKELIINETVPNRFSPKSPDKAHLNLHINSLELGDSAVYFCASSQDGMNTGELFFGEGSRLTVL.